The clone carrying this T cell receptor (beta chain) was counted only a few times. As yet, its antigen is unknown. Every patient had mismatch repair deficiency by PCR or immunohistochemistry. Method: immunoSEQ multiplex PCR; TCRdb's copy keeps in-frame clones and lacks some. This sample yields some 100,000 clones, of which 82% are seen a single time; around 6.5% belongs to the top ten. This entry is derived from a study of PD-1 blockade in mismatch repair-deficient tumors. Study details: Enrolled about 2012-2017, patients had progressing, pretreated mismatch repair-deficient cancers of 12 to 13 types.

The CDR3 has 15 residues. Trimming took 2 bases from V and 0 from J, leaving 11 bases between them. Germline CDR1 is MNHNS and CDR2 is SASEGT. General study results and limits: Tumor-resident clones, often absent from pretreatment blood, expanded after pembrolizumab and then contracted.

This TCR derives from an adult with mismatch repair-deficient cancer. This chain uses TRBV6-1 with TRBJ2-7; TRBD2 is a possible D gene (6 bases). Source: peripheral blood, taken less than 37 weeks after starting pembrolizumab. The CDR3: CASSESPGSSYEQYF. In DNA, the CDR3 is TGTGCCAGCAGTGAAAGTCCCGGGAGCTCCTACGAGCAGTACTTC.